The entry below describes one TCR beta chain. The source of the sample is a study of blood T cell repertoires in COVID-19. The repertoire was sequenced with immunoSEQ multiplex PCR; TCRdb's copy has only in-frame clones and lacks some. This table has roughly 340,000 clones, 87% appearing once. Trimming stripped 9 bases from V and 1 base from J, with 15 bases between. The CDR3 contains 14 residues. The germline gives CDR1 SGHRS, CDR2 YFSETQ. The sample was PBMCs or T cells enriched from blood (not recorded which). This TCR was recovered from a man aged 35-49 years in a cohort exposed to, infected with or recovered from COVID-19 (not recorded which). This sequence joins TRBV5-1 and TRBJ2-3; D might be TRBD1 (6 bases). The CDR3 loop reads CATQVDSRTDTQYF. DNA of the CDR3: TGCGCCACCCAGGTGGACAGCCGCACAGATACGCAGTATTTT.